A single sample gave rise to the 8 T cell receptor beta chains below, sequenced in a study of T cell responses to AZD1222 COVID-19 vaccine (dated by TCRdb to the early 2020s). Libraries were built with the immunoSEQ multiplex PCR assay. This immuneACCESS table, as held by TCRdb, lists in-frame sequences with V and J called but not all clones. Of the missing ones, under half trace to an unresolved V gene in checked studies; the others have no known cause. This sample comprises roughly 100,000 clones, around 87% of them detected only once. About a tenth of the sample goes to the ten largest clones. Explained via the paper, the time point label denotes: about 28 days (+/-7) after the second vaccine dose. The sample was peripheral blood, taken 28 days after the second AZD1222 dose. The receptor set was obtained from an adult who received the AZD1222 COVID-19 vaccine.

This clone was detected a few times. The rearrangement joins TRBV27 to TRBJ2-2; D not certain. Trimming took off 3 bases at V and 1 base at J, with 6 bases between the two ends. This CDR3 comprises 14 residues. The V gene's germline CDR1 is MNHEY and CDR2 SMNVEV (reference sequence). The CDR3 loop is CASSLALNTGELFF. CDR3 sequence (DNA): TGTGCCAGCAGTTTGGCTTTGAACACCGGGGAGCTGTTTTTT.

The chain combines TRBV6-2 or TRBV6-3 with TRBJ2-2; 11 bases are shared with TRBD2. This CDR3 spans 17 amino acids. J lost 11 bases, V lost 0 bases, and 11 bases had no gene match. Germline CDR1 MNHEY, CDR2 SVGEGT. The chain's CDR3 is CASSYSGTSGTYLELFF. CDR3 DNA sequence: TGTGCCAGCAGTTACTCTGGGACTAGCGGAACATACCTAGAGCTGTTTTTT.

The rearrangement links TRBV2 to TRBJ1-2, with D maybe TRBD1 (5 bases). Germline CDR1 and CDR2: SNHLY and FYNNEI. With 5 bases removed from V and 8 bases from J, the gap between germline ends came to 18 bases. The CDR3 covers 14 residues. The chain's CDR3 is CASSSGPTGVGYTF. The CDR3 DNA reads TGTGCCAGCAGTTCCGGGCCAACAGGTGTAGGCTACACCTTC.

The V call is TRBV28, the J call TRBJ2-1; no firm D call. V lost 4 bases and J lost 7, with 14 bases in between. The CDR3 contains 14 residues. Per the germline V gene, CDR1 is MDHEN and CDR2 is SYDVKM. CDR3 bases: TGTGCCAGCAGTTCAAGGCAGACACCTAATGAGCAGTTCTTC. Amino acids: CASSSRQTPNEQFF.

The chain carries TRBV4-3 and TRBJ2-2, with TRBD1 identical over 11 bases. V trimming: 0 bases; J trimming: 7 bases; junction bases outside the gene matches: 10. This CDR3 comprises 18 residues. Germline CDR1 is LGHNA and CDR2 is YSLEER. The CDR3 region is CASSQESGQGAVGGELFF. The CDR3 DNA sequence: TGCGCCAGCAGCCAAGAGTCTGGACAGGGGGCAGTGGGCGGGGAGCTGTTTTTT.

This chain joins TRBV12-5 and TRBJ2-1, with D uncertain. The ends were cut back, 2 bases at V and 0 bases at J, with 2 bases in the middle. The CDR3 has 13 residues. Germline-derived CDR1 and CDR2 are LGHNT and FRNRAP. CDR3 sequence (DNA): TGTGCTAGTGGTTTGTACTCCTACAATGAGCAGTTCTTC. It is translated as CASGLYSYNEQFF.

In DNA form, the CDR3 reads TGTGCCAGCAGCAAAGGCGGCCCCCGCTCCCAGCAGTACTTC. It codes for CASSKGGPRSQQYF. V and J are TRBV21-1 and TRBJ2-7; TRBD2, the table's D call, was not compared with the DNA. TRBV21-1 constitutes a pseudogene. The CDR3 spans 14 residues.

The count of this clone is one. This chain links TRBV19 with TRBJ1-2; perhaps TRBD1 as D (6 bases). CDR3 length: 12 amino acids. V lost 5 bases and J 6 bases, leaving 10 bases between the germline ends. The germline V gene encodes CDR1 LNHDA and CDR2 SQIVND (reference sequence). CDR3 bases: TGTGCCAGTAGTCTTCCAGGGGATGGCTACACCTTC. As protein: CASSLPGDGYTF.